Listed here are 10 T cell receptor beta chains from one sample, sequenced in a study of blood T cell repertoires in COVID-19 (dated by TCRdb to the early 2020s). The library came from the immunoSEQ multiplex PCR assay. TCRdb limited this immuneACCESS table to in-frame rearrangements with V and J called. A share of clones is missing; checked studies link under half to unresolved V genes, and the rest is unexplained. This sample holds about 410,000 clones; just over 85% were observed only once. The ten largest clonotypes hold approximately 1.4% of the sample. Input material: peripheral blood. These receptors were obtained from a woman in her thirties with active or convalescent COVID-19.

In the case of this clone: The sample carries other DNA sequences with the same CDR3. The gene calls are TRBV6-5 and TRBJ2-3, with unresolved D. V was shortened by 6 bases and J by 1 base, with 8 bases between the two germline ends. The CDR3 totals 13 residues. Germline CDR1 is MNHEY and CDR2 is SVGAGI. In nucleotides, the CDR3 is TGTGCCAGCAGGGTCACAGGCACAGATACGCAGTATTTT. It translates to CASRVTGTDTQYF.

The sample holds one count of this clone. V and J are TRBV7-9 and TRBJ1-4; 8 bases match TRBD1. V shed 1 base and J 8 bases; nucleotides not matched to a gene: 12. Per the germline V gene, CDR1 is SEHNR and CDR2 is FQNEAQ (reference sequence). CDR3 size: 17 residues. This chain's CDR3 is CASSLGVASGGVEKLFF. DNA for the CDR3: TGTGCCAGCAGCTTAGGCGTGGCGTCAGGGGGCGTAGAAAAACTGTTTTTT.

In its sample, this clone was seen a few times. V is TRBV4-1 and J is TRBJ1-4; 7 bases fit TRBD1. V lost 2 bases and J lost 4; bases outside the gene matches: 7. Looked up from germline, CDR1 is MGHRA and CDR2 is YSYEKL. The CDR3 spans 16 residues. The CDR3 DNA follows: TGCGCCAGCAGCCAATTCCGGGACAGTCTTAATGAAAAACTGTTTTTT. As protein: CASSQFRDSLNEKLFF.

The V and J genes are TRBV30 and TRBJ1-2; D might be TRBD1 (6 bases). The CDR3 length is 13 residues. Per germline, CDR1 GTSNPN and CDR2 SVGIG (reference sequence). The ends were cut back, 6 bases at V and 0 bases at J, with 11 bases in the middle. CDR3 bases: TGTGCCTGCCGGGACACAACTAACTATGGCTACACCTTC. It is translated as CACRDTTNYGYTF.

The chain is built from TRBV5-1 and TRBJ2-7; D perhaps matches TRBD1 (7 bases). Trimming took 4 bases from V and 7 from J, leaving 18 bases between them. The CDR3 loop spans 14 amino acids. Germline V gene lookup returns CDR1 SGHRS and CDR2 YFSETQ. The CDR3 here is CASSGGTAKGEQYF. CDR3 DNA: TGCGCCAGCAGCGGCGGGACAGCCAAGGGAGAGCAGTACTTC.

The J gene is TRBJ1-1, the V gene TRBV3-1 (or the pseudogene TRBV3-2), with D possibly TRBD1 on 6 matching bases. Germline lookup yields CDR1 LGHDT and CDR2 YNNKEL (reference sequence). The ends were cut back, 7 bases at V and 0 bases at J, with 12 bases in the middle. This CDR3 spans 14 amino acids. The CDR3 DNA reads TGTGCCAGCACCTTAGGGGACATGAACACTGAAGCTTTCTTT. Protein sequence: CASTLGDMNTEAFF.

This chain's CDR3 is CASSSTGGYMNTEAFF. The CDR3 nucleotides are TGTGCCAGCAGTTCTACAGGGGGGTACATGAACACTGAAGCTTTCTTT. J is TRBJ1-1 and V is TRBV2; 8 bases match TRBD1. Germline lookup yields CDR1 SNHLY and CDR2 FYNNEI. Germline trimming cut 5 bases from V and 0 bases from J; bases unmatched to any gene: 8. The CDR3 extends over 16 amino acids.

The J gene is TRBJ2-2, the V gene TRBV5-1, with 14 nucleotides matching TRBD2. The CDR3 spans 17 residues. In germline, CDR1 is SGHRS, CDR2 YFSETQ. The V and J ends lost 3 bases and 2 bases, in that order; junction bases with no gene match: 3. CDR3 nucleotides: TGCGCCAGCAGCTCGGGACTAGCGGGAGAAAACACCGGGGAGCTGTTTTTT. Translation: CASSSGLAGENTGELFF.

The genes are TRBV5-5 and TRBJ2-3, with D possibly being TRBD2 (6 bases). Germline lookup yields CDR1 SGHKS and CDR2 YYEKEE (reference sequence). Deletions cut 2 bases from V and 4 bases from J, with 8 bases between. The CDR3 spans 13 residues. The CDR3 nucleotides are TGTGCCAGCAGCTTAGGAGGGCCAGATACGCAGTATTTT. Translating it yields CASSLGGPDTQYF.

The chain recombines TRBV9 with TRBJ1-3, with D possibly TRBD1 on 5 matching bases. V was cut by 2 bases and J by 0 bases, with 9 bases left in between. Germline V lookup: CDR1 SGDLS, CDR2 YYNGEE. This CDR3 comprises 15 residues. CDR3 coding DNA: TGTGCCAGCAGCGTCGACAGCAACTCTGGAAACACCATATATTTT. Residues: CASSVDSNSGNTIYF. Together with reference TRBV9 and TRBJ1-3, the CDR3 gives the full variable domain: DSGVTQTPKHLITATGQRVTLRCSPRSGDLSVYWYQQSLDQGLQFLIQYYNGEERAKGNILERFSAQQFPDLHSELNLSSLELGDSALYFCASSVDSNSGNTIYFGEGSWLTVV.